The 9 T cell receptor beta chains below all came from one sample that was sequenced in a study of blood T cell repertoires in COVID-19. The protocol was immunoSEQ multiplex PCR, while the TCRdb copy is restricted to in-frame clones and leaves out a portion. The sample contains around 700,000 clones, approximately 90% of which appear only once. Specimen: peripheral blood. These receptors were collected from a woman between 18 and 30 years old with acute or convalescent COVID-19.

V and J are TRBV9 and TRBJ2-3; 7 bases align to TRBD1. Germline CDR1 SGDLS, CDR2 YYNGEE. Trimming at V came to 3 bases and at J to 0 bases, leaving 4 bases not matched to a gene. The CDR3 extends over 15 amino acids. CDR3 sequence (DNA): TGTGCCAGCAGCGGCAGGGGGTCTAGCACAGATACGCAGTATTTT. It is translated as CASSGRGSSTDTQYF.

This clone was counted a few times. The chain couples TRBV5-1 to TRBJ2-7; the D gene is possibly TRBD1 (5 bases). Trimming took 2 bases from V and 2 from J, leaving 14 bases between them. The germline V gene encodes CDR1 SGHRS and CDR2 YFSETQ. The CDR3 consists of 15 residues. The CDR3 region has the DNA TGCGCCAGCAGCTTTTCAAGGGGTGGAACCTACGAGCAGTACTTC. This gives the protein CASSFSRGGTYEQYF.

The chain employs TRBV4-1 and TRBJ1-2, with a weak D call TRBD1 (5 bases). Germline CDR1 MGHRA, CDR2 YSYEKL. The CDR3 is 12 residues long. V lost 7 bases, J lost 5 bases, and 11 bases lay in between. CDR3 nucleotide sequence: TGCGCCAGCACAGGGTGGGGTTATGGCTACACCTTC. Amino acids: CASTGWGYGYTF.

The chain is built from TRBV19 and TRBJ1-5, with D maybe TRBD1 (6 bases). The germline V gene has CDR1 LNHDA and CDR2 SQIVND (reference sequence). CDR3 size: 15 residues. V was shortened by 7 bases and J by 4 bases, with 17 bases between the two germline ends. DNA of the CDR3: TGTGCCAGTATTGAGGGAAGACAGGCAAATCAGCCCCAGCATTTT. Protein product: CASIEGRQANQPQHF.

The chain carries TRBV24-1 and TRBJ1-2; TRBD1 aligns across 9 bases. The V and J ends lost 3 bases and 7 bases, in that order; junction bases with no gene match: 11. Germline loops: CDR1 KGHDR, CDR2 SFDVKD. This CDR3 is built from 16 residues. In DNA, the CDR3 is TGTGCCACCAGTGATGGGATAGGGACAGGGTCTTTTGGCTACACCTTC. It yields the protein CATSDGIGTGSFGYTF.

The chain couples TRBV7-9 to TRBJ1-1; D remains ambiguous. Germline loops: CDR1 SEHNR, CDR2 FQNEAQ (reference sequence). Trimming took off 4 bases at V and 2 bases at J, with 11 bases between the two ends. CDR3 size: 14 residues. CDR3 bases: TGTGCCAGCAGCTGGACTGATATTAACACTGAAGCTTTCTTT. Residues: CASSWTDINTEAFF. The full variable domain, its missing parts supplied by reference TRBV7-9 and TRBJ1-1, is DTGVSQNPRHKITKRGQNVTFRCDPISEHNRLYWYRQTLGQGPEFLTYFQNEAQLEKSRLLSDRFSAERPKGSFSTLEIQRTEQGDSAMYLCASSWTDINTEAFFGQGTRLTVV.

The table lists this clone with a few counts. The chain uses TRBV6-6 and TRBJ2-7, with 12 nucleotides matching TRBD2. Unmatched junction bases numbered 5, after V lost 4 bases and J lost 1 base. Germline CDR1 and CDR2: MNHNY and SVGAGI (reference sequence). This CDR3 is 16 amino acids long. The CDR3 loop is CASSLSTSGGSYEQYF. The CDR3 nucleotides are TGTGCCAGCAGTTTATCAACTAGCGGGGGGTCCTACGAGCAGTACTTC.

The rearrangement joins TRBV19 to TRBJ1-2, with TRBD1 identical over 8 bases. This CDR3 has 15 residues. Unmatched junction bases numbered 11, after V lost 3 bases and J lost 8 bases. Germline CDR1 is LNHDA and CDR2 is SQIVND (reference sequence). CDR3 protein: CASSIGTGGLEGYTF. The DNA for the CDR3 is TGTGCCAGTAGTATTGGGACAGGAGGCCTGGAAGGCTACACCTTC.

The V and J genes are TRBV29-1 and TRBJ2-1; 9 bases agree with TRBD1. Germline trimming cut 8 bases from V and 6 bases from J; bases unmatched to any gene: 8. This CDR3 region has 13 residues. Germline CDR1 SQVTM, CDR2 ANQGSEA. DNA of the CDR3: TGCAGCACGTGGGACAGGGTTTTCAATGAGCAGTTCTTC. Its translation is CSTWDRVFNEQFF.